This T cell receptor (beta chain) derives from a study of T cell responses to AZD1222 COVID-19 vaccine. Findings and limits, study-wide: White British people made up most donors, females outnumbered males, and clonal diversity was possibly underestimated. Repertoires in all cases were sampled only once the peak T cell response had passed.

Comments on this clone: What it recognizes is unknown.

The length of the CDR3 is 17 residues. Germline CDR1 is ENHRY and CDR2 is SYGVKD. The V and J ends lost 0 bases and 3 bases respectively, with 14 bases between them. Libraries were prepared by immunoSEQ multiplex PCR; TCRdb keeps only in-frame clonotypes and omits some of them. The profile shows tens of thousands of clones, 88% of them singletons. Sequencing was performed on peripheral blood, taken on day 0 of MenACWY control vaccination. The receptor comes from an adult in good health. This chain connects TRBV10-3 to TRBJ2-2; D remains unclear. The CDR3 loop is CAISESIPLVDTGELFF. Written as DNA, the CDR3 is TGTGCCATCAGTGAGTCGATACCCCTCGTGGACACCGGGGAGCTGTTTTTT.